Included here is one TCR beta chain sequence, with context. These data originate in a study of OX40 agonist ivuxolimab in advanced cancers. The wider study: While on treatment, patients had intravenous ivuxolimab at 0.01 to 10 mg/kg every 2 weeks. Under the entry rules, prior anti-PD-1, anti-PD-L1 or anti-CTLA-4 therapy was allowed, and around 40% had some.

The V gene's germline CDR1 is ENHRY and CDR2 SYGVKD. CDR3 size: 14 residues. The ends were cut back, 8 bases at V and 8 bases at J, with 19 bases in the middle. Some clones are missing from TCRdb's copy, which holds only in-frame ones; the method was immunoSEQ multiplex PCR. The sample contains over 60,000 clones, about 90% of which appear only once. Sequenced material: CD4+ or CD8+ T cells sorted from blood, taken in a trial of the OX40 agonist ivuxolimab. The receptor comes from an adult with an advanced solid tumor such as melanoma, head and neck, liver or kidney cancer. The genes are TRBV10-3 and TRBJ2-1, with unresolved D. For the CDR3, the DNA is TGTGCCATCGCCCCAGGTTTGGAATCCGATGAGCAGTTCTTC. It yields the protein CAIAPGLESDEQFF.